The entry below gives a single T cell receptor (beta chain) sequence along with its context. The data were taken from a study of blood T cell repertoires in COVID-19. Germline CDR1 and CDR2: MDHEN and SYDVKM. V was pared by 7 bases and J by 5 bases, with 17 bases between. This CDR3 has 14 amino acids. The protocol was immunoSEQ multiplex PCR, while the TCRdb copy is restricted to in-frame clones and leaves out a portion. Of fewer than 400,000 clones detected, 87% appear once; the ten largest clones hold roughly 9.4%. The chain combines TRBV28 with TRBJ1-2; a weak D match, TRBD1 (5 bases). The sequencing input was PBMCs or T cells enriched from blood (not recorded which). This TCR was sampled from a woman between 45 and 60 years old who had recovered from COVID-19. The CDR3, as DNA: TGTGCCAGCACCCTCATTCCGGGGGTTTATGGCTACACCTTC. Protein: CASTLIPGVYGYTF.